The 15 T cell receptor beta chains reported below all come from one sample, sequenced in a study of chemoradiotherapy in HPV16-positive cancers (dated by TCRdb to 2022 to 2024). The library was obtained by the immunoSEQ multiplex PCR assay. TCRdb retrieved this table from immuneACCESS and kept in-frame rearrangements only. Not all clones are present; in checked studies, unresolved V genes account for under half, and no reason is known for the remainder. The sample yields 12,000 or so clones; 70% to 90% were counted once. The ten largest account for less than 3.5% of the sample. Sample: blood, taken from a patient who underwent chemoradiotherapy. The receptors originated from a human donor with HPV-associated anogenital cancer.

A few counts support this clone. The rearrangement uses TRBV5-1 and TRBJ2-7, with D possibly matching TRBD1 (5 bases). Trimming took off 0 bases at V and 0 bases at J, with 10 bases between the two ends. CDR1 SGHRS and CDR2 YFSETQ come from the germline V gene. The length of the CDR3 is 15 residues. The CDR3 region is CASSLEGDSSYEQYF. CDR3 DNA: TGCGCCAGCAGCTTGGAAGGGGATAGCTCCTACGAGCAGTACTTC.

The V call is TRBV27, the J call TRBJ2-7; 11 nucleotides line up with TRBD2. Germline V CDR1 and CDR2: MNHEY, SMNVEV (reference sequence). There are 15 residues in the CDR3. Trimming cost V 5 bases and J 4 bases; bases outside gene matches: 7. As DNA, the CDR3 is TGTGCCAGCAGTAGAACTAGCGGGGGAAGGTACGAGCAGTACTTC. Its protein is CASSRTSGGRYEQYF.

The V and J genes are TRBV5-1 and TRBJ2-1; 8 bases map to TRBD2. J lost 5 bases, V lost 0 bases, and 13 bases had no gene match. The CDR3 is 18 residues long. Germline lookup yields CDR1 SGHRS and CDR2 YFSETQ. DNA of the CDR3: TGCGCCAGCAGCTTGGAGGGGAGGAGCAGCGGGGGAAACAATGAGCAGTTCTTC. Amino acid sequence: CASSLEGRSSGGNNEQFF.

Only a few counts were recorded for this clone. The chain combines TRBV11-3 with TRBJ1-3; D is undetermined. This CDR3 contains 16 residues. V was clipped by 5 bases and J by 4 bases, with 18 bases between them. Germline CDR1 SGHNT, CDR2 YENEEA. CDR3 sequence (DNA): TGTGCCAGCAGCCCCACGGTTAGATCTCCCGGAAACACCATATATTTT. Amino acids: CASSPTVRSPGNTIYF.

The CDR3 DNA follows: TGTGCCAGCAGCTTGGCACTCGGCAGAGACAACACTGAAGCTTTCTTT. This encodes CASSLALGRDNTEAFF. The chain combines TRBV5-6 with TRBJ1-1; unclear D gene. The V end lost 0 bases, the J end lost 2 bases, and 14 bases lay between the germline ends. Germline V gives CDR1 SGHDT, CDR2 YYEEEE. The CDR3 has 16 amino acids.

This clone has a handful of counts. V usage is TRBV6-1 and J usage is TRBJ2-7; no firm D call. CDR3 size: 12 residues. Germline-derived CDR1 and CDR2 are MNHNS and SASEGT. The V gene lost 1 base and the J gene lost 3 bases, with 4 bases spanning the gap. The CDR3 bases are TGTGCCAGCAGTGAAGGGGGCTACGAGCAGTACTTC. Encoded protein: CASSEGGYEQYF.

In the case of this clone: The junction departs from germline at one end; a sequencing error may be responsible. The CDR3 sequence: CASCLGQGYSPLHF. The CDR3 coding sequence is TGTGCCAGCTGCTTAGGGCAGGGATATTCACCCCTCCACTTT. V is TRBV7-2 and J is TRBJ1-6; a possible D gene is TRBD1 (5 bases). The germline V gene encodes CDR1 SGHTA and CDR2 FQGNSA. The length of the CDR3 is 14 residues.

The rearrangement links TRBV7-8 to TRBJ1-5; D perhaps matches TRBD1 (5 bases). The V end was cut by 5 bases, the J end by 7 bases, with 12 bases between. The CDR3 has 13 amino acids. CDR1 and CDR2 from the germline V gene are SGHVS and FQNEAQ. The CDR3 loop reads CASSQGRRQPQHF. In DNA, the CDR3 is TGTGCCAGCAGCCAGGGACGGAGGCAGCCCCAGCATTTT.

The CDR3 bases are TGCGCCAGCAGCCTCGGACAGCCCAATGAGCAGTTCTTC. Protein product: CASSLGQPNEQFF. This sequence joins TRBV5-1 and TRBJ2-1, with a possible D match to TRBD1 (6 bases). The ends were cut back, 4 bases at V and 6 bases at J, with 11 bases in the middle. Germline CDR1 SGHRS, CDR2 YFSETQ. This CDR3 contains 13 residues.

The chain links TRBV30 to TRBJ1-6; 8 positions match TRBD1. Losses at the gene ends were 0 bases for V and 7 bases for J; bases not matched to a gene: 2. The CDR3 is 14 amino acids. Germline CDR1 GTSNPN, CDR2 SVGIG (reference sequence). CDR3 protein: CAWSVGQGNSPLHF. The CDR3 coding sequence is TGTGCCTGGAGTGTCGGACAGGGCAATTCACCCCTCCACTTT.

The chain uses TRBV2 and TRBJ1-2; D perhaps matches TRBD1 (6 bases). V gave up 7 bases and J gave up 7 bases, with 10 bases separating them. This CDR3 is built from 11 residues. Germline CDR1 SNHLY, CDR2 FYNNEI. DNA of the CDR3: TGTGCCAGCACTCAGGGGCTTGGCTACACCTTC. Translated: CASTQGLGYTF.

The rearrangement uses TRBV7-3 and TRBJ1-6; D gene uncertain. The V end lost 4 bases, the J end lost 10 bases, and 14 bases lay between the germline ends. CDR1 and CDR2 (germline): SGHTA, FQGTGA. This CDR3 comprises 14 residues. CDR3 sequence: CASSSPGATSPLHF. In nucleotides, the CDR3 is TGTGCCAGCAGCTCCCCGGGAGCTACGTCACCCCTCCACTTT. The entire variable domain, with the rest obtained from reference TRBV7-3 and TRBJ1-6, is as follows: GAGVSQTPSNKVTEKGKYVELRCDPISGHTALYWYRQSLGQGPEFLIYFQGTGAADDSGLPNDRFFAVRPEGSVSTLKIQRTERGDSAVYLCASSSPGATSPLHFGNGTRLTVT.

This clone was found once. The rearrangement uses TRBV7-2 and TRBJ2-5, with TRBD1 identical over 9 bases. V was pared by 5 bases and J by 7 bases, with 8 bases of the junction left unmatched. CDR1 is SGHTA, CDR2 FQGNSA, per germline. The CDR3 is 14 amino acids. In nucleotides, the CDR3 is TGTGCCAGCAGCCCCGGGACAGGGTGGGGGACCCAGTACTTC. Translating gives CASSPGTGWGTQYF.

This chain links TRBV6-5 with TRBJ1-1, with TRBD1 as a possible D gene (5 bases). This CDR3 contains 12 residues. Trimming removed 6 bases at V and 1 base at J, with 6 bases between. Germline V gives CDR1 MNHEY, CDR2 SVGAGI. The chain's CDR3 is CASRRGNTEAFF. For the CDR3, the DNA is TGTGCCAGCAGAAGGGGGAACACTGAAGCTTTCTTT.

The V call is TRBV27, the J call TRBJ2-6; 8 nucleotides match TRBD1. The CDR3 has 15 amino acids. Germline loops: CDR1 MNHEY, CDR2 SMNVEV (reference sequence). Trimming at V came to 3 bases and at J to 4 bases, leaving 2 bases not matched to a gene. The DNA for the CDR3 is TGTGCCAGCAGTTTGGACAGGGCCGGGGCCAACGTCCTGACTTTC. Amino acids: CASSLDRAGANVLTF.